The clone carrying this T cell receptor beta chain came up many times. The individuals who served as donors were healthy Caucasians living in Russia, aged roughly 6 to 95. No fewer than 6 million PBMCs went into each sample. The sample belongs to a study of blood T cells in healthy people across ages. V lost 2 bases and J lost 1, with 12 bases in between. This CDR3 comprises 16 residues. Germline V gives CDR1 SGHTA, CDR2 FQGTGA. Alongside a J-beta primer mix, a sample-barcoded 5' primer served in a second PCR lasting 7 to 11 cycles. From the 5' RACE reads, TCRdb called clonotypes with MiXCR, one entry per CDR3 protein. The data contain 750,000 or so distinct CDR3 sequences, roughly 25% of them singletons. Separately, the same data were catalogued under a study of T cells of mothers and their children. As that report states: The TCR beta CDR3 read count exceeded 9.5 million for each mother and was several million for each child.

Material for sequencing was blood. This chain joins TRBV7-3 and TRBJ2-1; maybe TRBD2 (5 bases). The sequence was obtained from a boy aged 5-17 years in good health. The CDR3 bases are TGTGCCAGCAGCTTATTAGCTGGCGGGTCCTACAATGAGCAGTTCTTC. Amino acid sequence: CASSLLAGGSYNEQFF.